This section outlines one T cell receptor (beta chain) sequence together with its context. The record originates from a study of cytomegalovirus exposure and HLA in healthy donors. Researchers ran the PCR with 60 Vbeta and 13 Jbeta primers. Some clones are missing from TCRdb's copy, which holds only in-frame ones; the method was immunoSEQ multiplex PCR. This table has about 99,000 clones, roughly 77% appearing once. From germline, CDR1 is MDHEN and CDR2 SYDVKM. With 6 bases clipped from V and 6 bases from J, the junction kept 11 bases outside the gene matches. The CDR3 is made up of 14 amino acids. The chain employs TRBV28 and TRBJ2-7; 7 nucleotides align to TRBD1. The sample comprised PBMCs. This receptor was taken from a woman aged 18 to 35 in good health and CMV-seropositive. The CDR3 loop is CASRGAGTAPEQYF. As DNA, the CDR3 is TGTGCCAGCAGAGGGGCCGGGACAGCCCCCGAGCAGTACTTC.